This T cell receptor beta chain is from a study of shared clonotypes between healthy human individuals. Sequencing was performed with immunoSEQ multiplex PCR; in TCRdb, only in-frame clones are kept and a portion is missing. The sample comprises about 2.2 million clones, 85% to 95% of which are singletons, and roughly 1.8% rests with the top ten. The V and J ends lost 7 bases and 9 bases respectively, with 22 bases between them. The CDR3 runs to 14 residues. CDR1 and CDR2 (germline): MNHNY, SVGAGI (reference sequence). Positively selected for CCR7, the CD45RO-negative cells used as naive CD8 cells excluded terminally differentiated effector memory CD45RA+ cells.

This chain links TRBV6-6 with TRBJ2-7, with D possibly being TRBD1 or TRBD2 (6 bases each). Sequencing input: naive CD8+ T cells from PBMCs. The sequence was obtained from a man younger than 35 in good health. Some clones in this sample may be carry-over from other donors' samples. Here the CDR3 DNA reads TGTGCCAGCAATGCGGGACAAGAACCCTCCGGGCAGTACTTC. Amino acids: CASNAGQEPSGQYF.